This entry features one TCR beta chain sequence. The antigen remains undetermined. This sample was taken from a study of cytomegalovirus exposure and HLA in healthy donors. Study-wide results and limits: Across all donors, roughly uniform sequencing depth was an assumption of the presence/absence analyses. Most of the TCR beta V segments (in an earlier analysis) were productive either about 87% or about 30% of the time.

The CDR3 spans 15 residues. Germline lookup yields CDR1 SEHNR and CDR2 FQNEAQ (reference sequence). The J segment lost 6 bases and the V segment lost 6 bases, leaving 12 bases of the junction unmatched. Use of 60 Vbeta and 13 Jbeta primers characterized the PCR. Method: immunoSEQ multiplex PCR; TCRdb's copy keeps in-frame clones and lacks some. This repertoire includes about 190,000 clones. The receptor comes from a man younger than 45 in good health and CMV-seronegative. The chain is built from TRBV7-9 and TRBJ2-7; the match to TRBD1 covers 9 bases. Source material: PBMCs. The CDR3 region is CASRRMGQGRSEQYF. CDR3 DNA: TGTGCCAGCAGAAGAATGGGACAGGGACGGAGCGAGCAGTACTTC. The full variable domain, in which reference TRBV7-9 and TRBJ2-7 provide the parts outside the CDR3, is DTGVSQNPRHKITKRGQNVTFRCDPISEHNRLYWYRQTLGQGPEFLTYFQNEAQLEKSRLLSDRFSAERPKGSFSTLEIQRTEQGDSAMYLCASRRMGQGRSEQYFGPGTRLTVT.